This T cell receptor beta chain was found in a study of monozygotic twins with inflammatory bowel disease. Added by template switching were UMIs that each held a 6-nucleotide sample barcode. TCRdb reprocessed the 5' RACE reads and keeps a single row for each CDR3 protein, giving no DNA. The table lists around 400,000 distinct CDR3 sequences. The CDR3 spans 11 residues. CDR1 and CDR2 from the germline V gene are SEHNR and FQNEAQ (reference sequence). Whole-blood total RNA was extracted without T cell sorting. This receptor was taken from a human donor with ulcerative colitis or Crohn's disease, or a healthy co-twin of an affected twin (not recorded which). The chain uses TRBV7-9 and TRBJ2-7. Sequencing used blood. CDR3: CASSSVATWYF.